This T cell receptor (beta chain) derives from a study of CD8 T cells in ankylosing spondylitis. General observations from the study: Past research had described some motif variants in reactive arthritis synovial fluid and blood. As for the disease-linked clones, they showed a CD8+ phenotype and occurred at relatively low frequencies in peripheral blood. The study identified a TCR beta motif of several highly homologous variants that appeared characteristic of ankylosing spondylitis blood.

This CDR3 contains 13 residues. Germline V gene data show CDR1 as SGHRS and CDR2 as YFSETQ. Quantitative molecular-barcoded 5'-RACE generated the TCR beta libraries. From the 5' RACE reads, TCRdb called clonotypes with MiXCR, one entry per CDR3 protein. The repertoire includes under 250,000 distinct CDR3 sequences, 20% to 30% of them detected once, and about 6.2% sits in the top ten. A single count supports this clonotype. Its antigen remains unidentified. A read error may produce the germline difference seen at one junction end. This clonotype was sampled from a male donor with ankylosing spondylitis or in good health (not recorded which). The specimen was blood, either unsorted or a sorted T cell fraction (not recorded which). V and J are TRBV5-1 and TRBJ1-1; 8 nucleotides match TRBD1. Here the CDR3 reads CASRGQERTEAFF. The CDR3 nucleotides read TGCGCCAGCAGGGGACAGGAAAGGACTGAAGCCTTCTTT.